The rows below give T cell receptor beta chains drawn from one sample of a study of CD8 T cell repertoires and HIV-1 epitope variants. Their cognate antigens are unknown. Profiled with immunoSEQ multiplex PCR; TCRdb holds only in-frame clones, not every one. The sample lists fewer than 5,500 clones; roughly 66% were seen once. The sample was cultured CD8+ T cells derived from PBMCs. The receptors here all came from a male donor with HIV. Both conserved end residues are part of each CDR3. The D gene is left open where the match is weak. The size entry is marked missing in some rows and otherwise reads once, few, many or a size class.

CDR3nt: TGTGCCAGCAGTCTCGGACAGGGATACACTGAAGCTTTCTTT; CDR3aa: CASSLGQGYTEAFF; v_gene: TRBV28; j_gene: TRBJ1-1; abundance: NA; d_gene: TRBD1
CDR3nt: TGTGCCAGCAGTCCTGCGGCTAGCGGTTACAATGAGCAGTTCTTC; CDR3aa: CASSPAASGYNEQFF; v_gene: TRBV11-2; j_gene: TRBJ2-1; abundance: NA; d_gene: TRBD2
CDR3nt: TGTGCCACCACAGGGGGCTATGGCTACACCTTC; CDR3aa: CATTGGYGYTF; v_gene: TRBV19; j_gene: TRBJ1-2; abundance: few; d_gene: TRBD1
CDR3nt: TGTGCCAGCAGCTCAACCGTTAACCCAATCGTCAGCTCCTACAATGAGCAGTTCTTC; CDR3aa: CASSSTVNPIVSSYNEQFF; v_gene: TRBV7-9; j_gene: TRBJ2-1; abundance: NA; d_gene: NA
CDR3nt: TGTGCCAGCAGCTTCGGACAGGGGGATGTATATGGCTACACCTTC; CDR3aa: CASSFGQGDVYGYTF; v_gene: TRBV11-3; j_gene: TRBJ1-2; abundance: NA; d_gene: TRBD1
CDR3nt: TGCGCCAGCAGCCAAGACAGGGCCGGGACAGGAATATCGCGTGAGCAGTACTTC; CDR3aa: CASSQDRAGTGISREQYF; v_gene: TRBV4-1; j_gene: TRBJ2-7; abundance: NA; d_gene: TRBD1
CDR3nt: TGTGCCAGCAGTTCCGAAATCCCTAGCGGTTCCAGGATGGATGAGCAGTTCTTC; CDR3aa: CASSSEIPSGSRMDEQFF; v_gene: TRBV27; j_gene: TRBJ2-1; abundance: NA; d_gene: TRBD2
CDR3nt: TGCGCCAGCAGCTTGGGAGTCGGAGGGCAGTACTTC; CDR3aa: CASSLGVGGQYF; v_gene: TRBV5-1; j_gene: TRBJ2-7; abundance: NA; d_gene: NA
CDR3nt: TGTGCCACCCTAGGGGACTCTACTTACGAGCAGTACTTC; CDR3aa: CATLGDSTYEQYF; v_gene: TRBV10-3; j_gene: TRBJ2-7; abundance: large; d_gene: NA
CDR3nt: TGTGCCAGCAGTGAATCGGACAGACACTATACGCAGTATTTT; CDR3aa: CASSESDRHYTQYF; v_gene: TRBV6-5; j_gene: TRBJ2-3; abundance: NA; d_gene: NA
CDR3nt: TGTGCCAGCAGCTCGGGACTAGCGGGGGGGCCGCGGGGAAATGAGCAGTTCTTC; CDR3aa: CASSSGLAGGPRGNEQFF; v_gene: TRBV14; j_gene: TRBJ2-1; abundance: NA; d_gene: TRBD2
CDR3nt: TGTGCCAGCAGCCAAGGGGGGGTACAGGGACTCTATGGCTACACCTTC; CDR3aa: CASSQGGVQGLYGYTF; v_gene: TRBV14; j_gene: TRBJ1-2; abundance: few; d_gene: NA
CDR3nt: TGTGCCAGCAGCGGACTAGCGGGAAACACCGGGGAGCTGTTTTTT; CDR3aa: CASSGLAGNTGELFF; v_gene: TRBV6-5; j_gene: TRBJ2-2; abundance: NA; d_gene: TRBD2
CDR3nt: TGCAGCGTTGAAGATATGGGGGGCGTGGATGGCTACACCTTC; CDR3aa: CSVEDMGGVDGYTF; v_gene: TRBV29-1; j_gene: TRBJ1-2; abundance: few; d_gene: NA
CDR3nt: TGTGCCAGCAGCGTACTAGCGGGGGAGACGGAGGAGACCCAGTACTTC; CDR3aa: CASSVLAGETEETQYF; v_gene: TRBV7-2; j_gene: TRBJ2-5; abundance: NA; d_gene: TRBD2
CDR3nt: TGTGCCAGCAGCTTGGAGGGTTCCTACGAGCAGTACTTC; CDR3aa: CASSLEGSYEQYF; v_gene: TRBV5-3; j_gene: TRBJ2-7; abundance: NA; d_gene: NA
CDR3nt: TGTGCCAGCAGTTCGGGATCCGGGGAGCTGTTTTTT; CDR3aa: CASSSGSGELFF; v_gene: TRBV13; j_gene: TRBJ2-2; abundance: NA; d_gene: NA
CDR3nt: TGTGCCAGCAGCTTAGTGGGAACTGAAAAACTGTTTTTT; CDR3aa: CASSLVGTEKLFF; v_gene: TRBV7-9; j_gene: TRBJ1-4; abundance: few; d_gene: NA
CDR3nt: TGTGCCAGCAGTCCCCTGATGGGAGAATATAATTCACCCCTCCACTTT; CDR3aa: CASSPLMGEYNSPLHF; v_gene: TRBV28; j_gene: TRBJ1-6; abundance: NA; d_gene: NA
CDR3nt: TGTGCCAGCAGCTTGGGGTACTCTGAAGCTTTCTTT; CDR3aa: CASSLGYSEAFF; v_gene: TRBV5-5; j_gene: TRBJ1-1; abundance: NA; d_gene: NA
CDR3nt: TGCGCCAGCAGCCAAGATCTGACATTGAACTACGAGCAGTACTTC; CDR3aa: CASSQDLTLNYEQYF; v_gene: TRBV4-3; j_gene: TRBJ2-7; abundance: NA; d_gene: NA
CDR3nt: TGTGCCAGCAGCTTAGGGACAGGGGCCTACGAGCAGTACTTC; CDR3aa: CASSLGTGAYEQYF; v_gene: TRBV11-2; j_gene: TRBJ2-7; abundance: NA; d_gene: TRBD1
CDR3nt: TGTGCCAGCAGTTTGATGGGTGGCACTGAAGCTTTCTTT; CDR3aa: CASSLMGGTEAFF; v_gene: TRBV28; j_gene: TRBJ1-1; abundance: NA; d_gene: NA
CDR3nt: TGTGCCAGCAGCTTAGGAACAAGCGAGCAGTACTTC; CDR3aa: CASSLGTSEQYF; v_gene: TRBV7-9; j_gene: TRBJ2-7; abundance: NA; d_gene: NA
CDR3nt: TGTGCCAGCAGTGAATTTGGTGCTAGCGGGATCTACGTGCAGTACTTC; CDR3aa: CASSEFGASGIYVQYF; v_gene: TRBV25-1; j_gene: TRBJ2-7; abundance: few; d_gene: TRBD2
CDR3nt: TGTGCCAGTAGTATAGGAGGACAGGGCCTTCAGCCCCAGCATTTT; CDR3aa: CASSIGGQGLQPQHF; v_gene: TRBV19; j_gene: TRBJ1-5; abundance: NA; d_gene: TRBD1
CDR3nt: TGTGCCAGCAGTTTATCGGTTGGGACGTACTCCTACGAGCAGTACTTC; CDR3aa: CASSLSVGTYSYEQYF; v_gene: TRBV28; j_gene: TRBJ2-7; abundance: NA; d_gene: NA
CDR3nt: TGTGCCAGCAGTTTGTTAGGGGCTTCCACAGATACGCAGTATTTT; CDR3aa: CASSLLGASTDTQYF; v_gene: TRBV28; j_gene: TRBJ2-3; abundance: NA; d_gene: NA
CDR3nt: TGTGCCAGCAGTTCGGACAGGGGGGAGGAGACCCAGTACTTC; CDR3aa: CASSSDRGEETQYF; v_gene: TRBV28; j_gene: TRBJ2-5; abundance: NA; d_gene: TRBD1
CDR3nt: TGTGCCAGCAGCTTCGGCAGCTACAATGAGCAGTTCTTC; CDR3aa: CASSFGSYNEQFF; v_gene: TRBV5-5; j_gene: TRBJ2-1; abundance: NA; d_gene: NA
CDR3nt: TGTGCCAGCAGCTTAGGGGGGGATACTTACGAGCAGTACTTC; CDR3aa: CASSLGGDTYEQYF; v_gene: TRBV13; j_gene: TRBJ2-7; abundance: NA; d_gene: NA
CDR3nt: TGTGCCAGCAGTGATGGATTTGGCCCCCGGATGGACATTCAGTACTTC; CDR3aa: CASSDGFGPRMDIQYF; v_gene: TRBV2; j_gene: TRBJ2-4; abundance: NA; d_gene: NA
CDR3nt: TGTGCCTTGGGGGAGGACCAAAACATTCAGTACTTC; CDR3aa: CALGEDQNIQYF; v_gene: TRBV7-8; j_gene: TRBJ2-4; abundance: NA; d_gene: NA
CDR3nt: TGTGCCAGCAGTGGGGGGGCGCAGTATTTT; CDR3aa: CASSGGAQYF; v_gene: TRBV27; j_gene: TRBJ2-3; abundance: NA; d_gene: TRBD2
CDR3nt: TGTGCCAGCAGCAGGACGGGTAAACCGGGACTAGCTCTTTATAACTCCTACAATGAGCAGTTCTTC; CDR3aa: CASSRTGKPGLALYNSYNEQFF; v_gene: TRBV21-1; j_gene: TRBJ2-1; abundance: NA; d_gene: NA
CDR3nt: TGTGCCAGCGGCGACAGGGGCGGTAACACTGAAGCTTTCTTT; CDR3aa: CASGDRGGNTEAFF; v_gene: TRBV27; j_gene: TRBJ1-1; abundance: NA; d_gene: TRBD1
CDR3nt: TGTGCCAGCAGCTTAGGTACTAGCGGGATAAGGGACAATGAGCAGTTCTTC; CDR3aa: CASSLGTSGIRDNEQFF; v_gene: TRBV11-2; j_gene: TRBJ2-1; abundance: NA; d_gene: TRBD2
CDR3nt: TGTGCCAGCAGGTTCATACAGGCCCCCGGTGAAAAACTGTTTTTT; CDR3aa: CASRFIQAPGEKLFF; v_gene: TRBV28; j_gene: TRBJ1-4; abundance: NA; d_gene: NA
CDR3nt: TGTGCCAGCAGCGCCATACAGGGGCCTCCCTTCACAGATACGCAGTATTTT; CDR3aa: CASSAIQGPPFTDTQYF; v_gene: TRBV9; j_gene: TRBJ2-3; abundance: NA; d_gene: TRBD1
CDR3nt: TGCGCCAGCTCCGGGACAGGGGTTACCGGGGAGCTGTTTTTT; CDR3aa: CASSGTGVTGELFF; v_gene: TRBV4-3; j_gene: TRBJ2-2; abundance: few; d_gene: TRBD1
CDR3nt: TGTGCCAGCAGCCCAAGGAGGGGATTCCAAGAGACCCAGTACTTC; CDR3aa: CASSPRRGFQETQYF; v_gene: TRBV7-8; j_gene: TRBJ2-5; abundance: NA; d_gene: NA
CDR3nt: TGTGCCAGCAGTGAAGCAAGGGTAGGCACAGATACGCAGTATTTT; CDR3aa: CASSEARVGTDTQYF; v_gene: TRBV6-1; j_gene: TRBJ2-3; abundance: NA; d_gene: NA